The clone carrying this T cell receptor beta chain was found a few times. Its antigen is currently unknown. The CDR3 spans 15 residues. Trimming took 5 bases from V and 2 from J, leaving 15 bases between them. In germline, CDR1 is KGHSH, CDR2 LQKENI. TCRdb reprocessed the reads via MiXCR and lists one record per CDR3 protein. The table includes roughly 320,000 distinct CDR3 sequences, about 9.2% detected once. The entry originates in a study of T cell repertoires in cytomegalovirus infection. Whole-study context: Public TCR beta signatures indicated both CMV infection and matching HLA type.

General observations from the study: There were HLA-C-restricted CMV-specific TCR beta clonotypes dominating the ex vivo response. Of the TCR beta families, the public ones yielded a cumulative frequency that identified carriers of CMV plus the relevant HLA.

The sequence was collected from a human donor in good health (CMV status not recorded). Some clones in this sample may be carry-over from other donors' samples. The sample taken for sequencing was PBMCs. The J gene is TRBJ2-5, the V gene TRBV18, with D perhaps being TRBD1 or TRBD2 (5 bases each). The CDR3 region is CASSSNRGGQETQYF. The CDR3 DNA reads TGTGCCAGCTCATCGAACCGGGGCGGGCAAGAGACCCAGTACTTC.